A single sample is the source of the 24 T cell receptor beta chains below, sequenced in a study of T cell responses to AZD1222 COVID-19 vaccine. Sequenced by immunoSEQ multiplex PCR; TCRdb stores in-frame clones only, minus some. The table includes roughly 100,000 clones, 85% to 90% detected once. The material was peripheral blood, obtained on day 0 of AZD1222 vaccination. The receptors stem from an adult in good health.

This clone came up once. This chain links TRBV6-5 with TRBJ2-1, with TRBD1 matching over 7 bases. After removal of 6 bases from V and 7 bases from J, the junction contained 12 bases not matched to a gene. This CDR3 is built from 15 residues. Looked up from germline, CDR1 is MNHEY and CDR2 is SVGAGI. The CDR3 coding sequence is TGTGCCAGCAGGAAAGGCGAGACAGGGAAAAATGAGCAGTTCTTC. The encoded protein is CASRKGETGKNEQFF.

V and J are TRBV12-5 and TRBJ2-2; 7 bases line up with TRBD2. Germline lookup yields CDR1 LGHNT and CDR2 FRNRAP. V was clipped by 5 bases and J by 6 bases; unmatched bases: 9. This CDR3 contains 15 residues. This CDR3 is CASGEREVRSGELFF. Written as DNA, the CDR3 is TGTGCTAGTGGTGAACGGGAGGTCAGGTCCGGGGAGCTGTTTTTT.

J is TRBJ2-2 and V is TRBV6-5; D unclear. The germline V gene encodes CDR1 MNHEY and CDR2 SVGAGI. This CDR3 contains 16 residues. V was clipped by 0 bases and J by 4 bases, with 12 bases between them. In DNA form, the CDR3 reads TGTGCCAGCAGTTACTCGCGAGTTCTCGGCACCGGGGAGCTGTTTTTT. Protein sequence: CASSYSRVLGTGELFF.

The chain uses TRBV7-3 and TRBJ2-1, with 10 nucleotides matching TRBD2. Germline trimming cut 5 bases from V and 5 bases from J; bases unmatched to any gene: 9. Per the germline V gene, CDR1 is SGHTA and CDR2 is FQGTGA. The length of the CDR3 is 16 residues. The CDR3 region is CASSPGGTSEHNEQFF. The CDR3, as DNA: TGTGCCAGCAGCCCGGGGGGGACTAGCGAACACAATGAGCAGTTCTTC.

This chain uses TRBV19 with TRBJ2-4, with TRBD1 as a possible D gene (5 bases). Deletions cut 5 bases from V and 0 bases from J, with 14 bases between. Germline values: CDR1 LNHDA, CDR2 SQIVND (reference sequence). The CDR3 is 16 amino acids. Here the CDR3 DNA reads TGTGCCAGTAGTGGAGTACAGGAGCTAGCCAAAAACATTCAGTACTTC. Protein sequence: CASSGVQELAKNIQYF.

This sequence joins TRBV21-1 and TRBJ1-1; TRBD1 is the table's D call, not checked against the DNA. TRBV21-1 is a documented pseudogene. The CDR3 is 17 amino acids. The CDR3 is CASSPEAGSVDDTEAFF. For the CDR3, the DNA is TGTGCCAGCAGCCCTGAGGCAGGGTCGGTGGACGACACTGAAGCTTTCTTT.

The chain uses TRBV19 and TRBJ1-1; TRBD1 might be the D (5 bases). The CDR3 loop spans 16 amino acids. Germline V gene data show CDR1 as LNHDA and CDR2 as SQIVND (reference sequence). Trimming took off 7 bases at V and 3 bases at J, with 21 bases between the two ends. In DNA, the CDR3 is TGTGCCAGTAATCCGGACGGTTGGGGGGGAGACACTGAAGCTTTCTTT. It specifies CASNPDGWGGDTEAFF.

Points on this clone: Other DNA sequences of this sample code for an identical CDR3. The chain has TRBV18 and TRBJ1-1; D gene unclear. The V and J ends lost 3 bases and 2 bases respectively, with 7 bases between them. The CDR3 has 13 residues. Germline V gene lookup returns CDR1 KGHSH and CDR2 LQKENI. The CDR3 is CASSPRGNTEAFF. DNA of the CDR3: TGTGCCAGCTCACCCCGCGGAAACACTGAAGCTTTCTTT.

This chain joins TRBV13 and TRBJ1-1; D is possibly TRBD1 (6 bases). The CDR3 sequence is 15 residues long. V gave up 4 bases and J gave up 5 bases, with 17 bases separating them. Looked up from germline, CDR1 is PRHDT and CDR2 is FYEKMQ (reference sequence). The CDR3 nucleotides are TGTGCCAGCAGCTCTGTGGGGGGGCGACGAACTGAAGCTTTCTTT. This sequence encodes CASSSVGGRRTEAFF.

The rearrangement links TRBV5-1 to TRBJ1-2, with 8 positions matching TRBD1. V lost 4 bases and J lost 0; bases outside the gene matches: 5. Germline CDR1 SGHRS, CDR2 YFSETQ. This CDR3 region has 15 residues. CDR3 bases: TGCGCCAGCAGCAGGGGGACAGGAGCTAACTATGGCTACACCTTC. Its protein product is CASSRGTGANYGYTF.

CDR3 DNA sequence: TGTGCCAGCAGCTTGGGGGGGACTCGTCAGCCCCAGCATTTT. Protein sequence: CASSLGGTRQPQHF. The chain is built from TRBV5-4 and TRBJ1-5, with D tentatively TRBD1 (5 bases). With 0 bases removed from V and 6 bases from J, the gap between germline ends came to 10 bases. Germline CDR1 reads SGHNT; CDR2 reads YYREEE (reference sequence). The CDR3 extends over 14 amino acids. Full variable domain (rest looked up from reference TRBV5-4 and TRBJ1-5): ETGVTQSPTHLIKTRGQQVTLRCSSQSGHNTVSWYQQALGQGPQFIFQYYREEENGRGNFPPRFSGLQFPNYSSELNVNALELDDSALYLCASSLGGTRQPQHFGDGTRLSIL.

This clone was counted a single time. The rearrangement joins TRBV24-1 to TRBJ2-5, with D possibly being TRBD1 or TRBD2 (7 bases each). The CDR3 loop spans 16 amino acids. Germline assignment: CDR1 KGHDR and CDR2 SFDVKD. Trimming removed 1 base at V and 11 bases at J, with 22 bases between. The chain's CDR3 is CATSDLGGGQQEIQYF. CDR3 bases: TGTGCCACCAGTGATTTAGGGGGGGGACAGCAAGAGATTCAGTACTTC.

V usage is TRBV6-5 and J usage is TRBJ2-7, with D unclear. The CDR3 covers 13 residues. With 6 bases removed from V and 4 bases from J, the gap between germline ends came to 13 bases. Germline V gene sequence: CDR1 MNHEY, CDR2 SVGAGI. Written as DNA, the CDR3 is TGTGCCAGCAGCGCCTCAGATTTTTACGAGCAGTACTTC. This gives the protein CASSASDFYEQYF.

The chain links TRBV7-2 to TRBJ2-7, with TRBD2 identical over 7 bases. V shed 5 bases and J 1 base; nucleotides not matched to a gene: 11. Germline V lookup: CDR1 SGHTA, CDR2 FQGNSA. CDR3 length: 16 amino acids. CDR3 residues: CASSPRWTGGSYEQYF. CDR3 bases: TGTGCCAGCAGCCCACGGTGGACGGGAGGTTCCTACGAGCAGTACTTC. The whole variable domain, filled in from reference TRBV7-2 and TRBJ2-7, reads GAGVSQSPSNKVTEKGKDVELRCDPISGHTALYWYRQSLGQGLEFLIYFQGNSAPDKSGLPSDRFSAERTGGSVSTLTIQRTQQEDSAVYLCASSPRWTGGSYEQYFGPGTRLTVT.

The rearrangement uses TRBV9 and TRBJ1-4; possible D gene TRBD1, 6 bases. Germline V CDR1 and CDR2: SGDLS, YYNGEE. V was clipped by 3 bases and J by 0 bases, with 18 bases between them. This CDR3 comprises 18 residues. Here the CDR3 DNA reads TGTGCCAGCAGCGCGTTTTTACTGGGGGCTTCAACTAATGAAAAACTGTTTTTT. Its translation is CASSAFLLGASTNEKLFF.

CDR3 nucleotides: TGTGCCAGTAGAACGGGGGCAACCGGGGGGCCCCAGCATTTT. Translation gives CASRTGATGGPQHF. The V gene is TRBV19, the J gene TRBJ1-5, with a weak D call TRBD1 (6 bases). CDR1 and CDR2 from the germline V gene are LNHDA and SQIVND (reference sequence). V lost 6 bases to trimming and J lost 9 bases, with 18 bases between them. This CDR3 comprises 14 residues.

This chain connects TRBV11-3 to TRBJ2-7; 9 nucleotides line up with TRBD1. The CDR3 loop spans 12 amino acids. CDR1 is SGHNT, CDR2 YENEEA, per germline. Trimming took 5 bases from V and 6 from J; bases not matched to a gene: 2. This chain's CDR3 is CASSQDRGEQYF. CDR3 nucleotides: TGTGCCAGCAGCCAGGACAGGGGCGAGCAGTACTTC.

The V gene is TRBV6-6, the J gene TRBJ1-5; D ambiguous. V shed 5 bases and J shed 0 bases, with 5 bases lying between them. Germline CDR1 is MNHNY and CDR2 is SVGAGI (reference sequence). CDR3 length equals 13 residues. CDR3 nucleotides: TGTGCCAGCAGTCCCAATAGCAATCAGCCCCAGCATTTT. As protein: CASSPNSNQPQHF.

The chain is built from TRBV2 and TRBJ1-3, with TRBD1 as a possible D gene (6 bases). Germline assignment: CDR1 SNHLY and CDR2 FYNNEI. The V end lost 6 bases, the J end lost 2 bases, and 11 bases lay between the germline ends. The CDR3 sequence is 14 residues long. The CDR3 loop is CASRAGGPGNTIYF. The CDR3 DNA reads as TGTGCCAGCAGGGCGGGGGGCCCTGGAAACACCATATATTTT.

Here the CDR3 reads CASSPRGLAGGAGELFF. CDR3 coding DNA: TGTGCCAGCAGCCCTCGGGGACTAGCGGGAGGAGCCGGGGAGCTGTTTTTT. The chain combines TRBV6-2 or TRBV6-3 with TRBJ2-2, with TRBD2 matching over 15 bases. V shed 6 bases and J 6 bases; nucleotides not matched to a gene: 8. Germline lookup yields CDR1 MNHEY and CDR2 SVGEGT. The CDR3 consists of 17 residues.

This chain links TRBV10-3 with TRBJ1-1, with D hard to call. The CDR3 consists of 15 residues. V dropped 0 bases and J dropped 1 base, with 9 bases sitting between them. Looked up from germline, CDR1 is ENHRY and CDR2 is SYGVKD. CDR3 sequence: CAISESGLGNTEAFF. The CDR3 region has the DNA TGTGCCATCAGTGAGTCCGGACTTGGGAACACTGAAGCTTTCTTT.

The chain uses TRBV30 and TRBJ1-1, with D perhaps matching TRBD1 (6 bases). The CDR3 is 15 amino acids. Trimming shortened V by 1 base and J by 1 base, and 13 bases separated the two germline ends. Germline values: CDR1 GTSNPN, CDR2 SVGIG (reference sequence). The CDR3 DNA follows: TGTGCCTGGAGTGGGGGGGCAGAACGGAACACTGAAGCTTTCTTT. Amino acids: CAWSGGAERNTEAFF.

The chain has TRBV6-6 and TRBJ1-2; D is undetermined. V lost 2 bases and J lost 2, with 6 bases in between. The length of the CDR3 is 13 residues. Per the germline V gene, CDR1 is MNHNY and CDR2 is SVGAGI (reference sequence). This CDR3 reads CASSYEGNYGYTF. The DNA of the CDR3 is TGTGCCAGCAGTTACGAAGGGAACTATGGCTACACCTTC.

The chain uses TRBV27 and TRBJ1-6; TRBD1 matches at 10 bases. Germline V gene sequence: CDR1 MNHEY, CDR2 SMNVEV (reference sequence). CDR3 length equals 15 residues. The ends lost 2 bases at V and 9 bases at J; junction bases unmatched: 4. The CDR3 sequence is CASSLRGQGPSPLHF. CDR3 nucleotides: TGTGCCAGCAGTTTACGGGGACAGGGGCCTTCACCCCTCCACTTT.